Listed below are T cell receptor beta chains from one sample, sequenced in a study of CD8 T cells in Susac syndrome. TCRdb reprocessed the immunoSEQ multiplex PCR reads with MiXCR, giving one entry per CDR3 protein. The data show about 200,000 distinct CDR3 sequences, with 95% seen just once and approximately 0.08% held by the top ten. The material sequenced was CD4+ T cells from PBMCs. The source is a human donor with multiple sclerosis. Each CDR3 is given with its conserved first and last residue. The D gene is left open where the match is weak. A clone size is listed for some rows: how often the clone was seen (once, few, many), or a class if it is expanded.

TRBV29-1	TRBD1	.	TRBJ2-3	TGCAGCGTTGACGGGACAGGGACAGATACGCAGTATTTT	CSVDGTGTDTQYF
TRBV7-2	.	few	TRBJ2-5	TGTGCCAGCAGCGAGGTCGGGGCCCAGTACTTC	CASSEVGAQYF
TRBV20-1	TRBD2	.	TRBJ2-3	TGCAGTGCCTCTAGCGGCAGCACAGATACGCAGTATTTT	CSASSGSTDTQYF
TRBV29-1	.	.	TRBJ2-7	TGCAGCGTTGGGGATTACGAGCAGTACTTC	CSVGDYEQYF
TRBV29-1	.	.	TRBJ1-2	TGCAGCGCCGGAGGAGCTAACTATGGCTACACCTTC	CSAGGANYGYTF
TRBV7-9	.	.	TRBJ1-1	TGTGCCAGCAGCCGGGACTCTGCTGAAGCTTTCTTT	CASSRDSAEAFF
TRBV13	.	.	TRBJ1-1	TGTGCCAGCAGTCTCGGGCCCACTGAAGCTTTCTTT	CASSLGPTEAFF
TRBV30	.	.	TRBJ1-6	TGTGCCAGACAGAGCTCCTATAATTCACCCCTCCACTTT	CARQSSYNSPLHF
TRBV20-1	TRBD1	.	TRBJ1-2	TGCAGTGCTATACGACAGGGGGTCGGGTATGGCTACACCTTC	CSAIRQGVGYGYTF
TRBV19	TRBD1	.	TRBJ1-2	TGTGCCAGTAGTATTGGGACAGGCCGACAAAACTATGGCTACACCTTC	CASSIGTGRQNYGYTF
TRBV28	TRBD2	.	TRBJ2-3	TGTGCCAGCAAGGACCCCGGGACTAGCGGGGGTTCAGATACGCAGTATTTT	CASKDPGTSGGSDTQYF
TRBV20-1	.	once	TRBJ1-1	TGCAGTGCTAGACGTAGGGCAGGGAGGGGTCTGAACACTGAAGCTTTCTTT	CSARRRAGRGLNTEAFF
TRBV12-3/TRBV12-4	.	.	TRBJ2-4	TGTGCCAGCAGTCATGGGACTCGAGGACTTCTGGCCAAAAACATTCAGTACTTC	CASSHGTRGLLAKNIQYF
TRBV5-8	.	.	TRBJ2-3	TGTGCCAGCGGAACACCGGGAGCCGGAGTTACGCAGTATTTT	CASGTPGAGVTQYF
TRBV7-3	.	.	TRBJ2-2	TGTGCCAGCAGGATACAGGGACTTTCCACCGGGGAGCTGTTTTTT	CASRIQGLSTGELFF
TRBV6-5	TRBD1	.	TRBJ1-5	TGTGCCAGCAGTCCCCGGACAGGCCCCCAGCATTTT	CASSPRTGPQHF
TRBV29-1	.	.	TRBJ1-1	TGCAGCGCGTCGGGGGGGGAGACTGAAGCTTTCTTT	CSASGGETEAFF
TRBV20-1	TRBD1	once	TRBJ2-5	TGCAGTGCTCACCGACAGGGGGCTCAGACCCAGTACTTC	CSAHRQGAQTQYF
TRBV5-1	.	.	TRBJ2-6	TGCGCCAGCAGCTTCACGGGGACGGCCAACGTCCTGACTTTC	CASSFTGTANVLTF
TRBV4-1	.	.	TRBJ2-3	TGCGCCAGCAGCCAAGAAATACCAGATACGCAGTATTTT	CASSQEIPDTQYF
TRBV2	TRBD1	.	TRBJ1-2	TGTGCCAGCGGAGGACAGGGGGCGGACTATGGCTACACCTTC	CASGGQGADYGYTF
TRBV12-3/TRBV12-4	.	.	TRBJ1-2	TGTGCCAGCAGTCCTTCCAGGGCCAAAAGTTCCTATGGCTACACCTTC	CASSPSRAKSSYGYTF
TRBV18	.	few	TRBJ1-1	TGTGCCAGCTCACCGGCCGGTAGATTGAACACTGAAGCTTTCTTT	CASSPAGRLNTEAFF
TRBV29-1	.	.	TRBJ2-5	TGCAGCGTTGACAGGGCACAGACCCAGTACTTC	CSVDRAQTQYF
TRBV3-1	.	.	TRBJ1-5	TGTGCCAGCAGCCAAGCTCTAGAACAGCCCCAGCATTTT	CASSQALEQPQHF
TRBV3-1	.	.	TRBJ2-3	TGTGCCAGCAGCCAAGATCTGGGTATAGATACGCAGTATTTT	CASSQDLGIDTQYF
TRBV2	.	.	TRBJ1-2	TGTGCCAGCACTTGGAAGGGTCGGGACTATGGCTACACCTTC	CASTWKGRDYGYTF
TRBV29-1	TRBD1	.	TRBJ1-1	TGCAGCGCTGGACAGGGGCGGACTGAAGCTTTCTTT	CSAGQGRTEAFF
TRBV30	.	.	TRBJ2-4	TGTGCCTGGAAGGACAGAGCCTTCAAAAACATTCAGTACTTC	CAWKDRAFKNIQYF
TRBV20-1	TRBD2	.	TRBJ2-7	TGCAGTGCTAGCCGACTAGCGGGAAGCTACGAGCAGTACTTC	CSASRLAGSYEQYF
TRBV7-7	.	.	TRBJ2-3	TGTGCTAGCAGCCGGTCGGCGGGTAGCACAGATACGCAGTATTTT	CASSRSAGSTDTQYF
TRBV30	.	.	TRBJ1-2	TGTGCCTGGATCTTCTATAATGGCTACACCTTC	CAWIFYNGYTF
TRBV7-2	TRBD2	once	TRBJ2-3	TGTGCCAGCAGCTTCGGGGGGGCCCTGAGGTATACGCAGTATTTT	CASSFGGALRYTQYF
TRBV15	.	.	TRBJ1-2	TGTGCCACCAGCAGAGATTCACAGTCCTATGGCTACACCTTC	CATSRDSQSYGYTF
TRBV5-4	TRBD1	.	TRBJ2-5	TGTGCCAGCAGCTCGGGGGGACAGGGGGCCGGGGAGACCCAGTACTTC	CASSSGGQGAGETQYF
TRBV3-1	TRBD1	once	TRBJ2-4	TGTGCCAGCAGCCAAGGACAGGGGGGTGATCAGTACTTC	CASSQGQGGDQYF
TRBV27	.	.	TRBJ1-2	TGTGCCAGCAGTCCAACCATCCGGGGTTTGTATGGCTACACCTTC	CASSPTIRGLYGYTF
TRBV18	.	.	TRBJ2-3	TGTGCCAGCTCACCAGGGCTCGGCGGGCTGTTAGATACGCAGTATTTT	CASSPGLGGLLDTQYF
TRBV12-5	.	.	TRBJ1-2	TGTGCTAGTGGTGGACCGGGAAACTATGGCTACACCTTC	CASGGPGNYGYTF
TRBV5-1	.	.	TRBJ1-1	TGCGCCAGCAGCTTGGTTCCCTCCTACATGAACACTGAAGCTTTCTTT	CASSLVPSYMNTEAFF
TRBV29-1	.	.	TRBJ2-1	TGCAGCGTCCCCAAACAGGGATTTTACAATGAGCAGTTCTTC	CSVPKQGFYNEQFF
TRBV10-3	.	.	TRBJ2-2	TGTGCCATCAGTAAGGAACTGGTCACCGGGGAGCTGTTTTTT	CAISKELVTGELFF
TRBV7-3	.	.	TRBJ2-3	TGTGCCAGCAGCTTACAGGGCGCAGATACGCAGTATTTT	CASSLQGADTQYF
TRBV4-1	TRBD1	.	TRBJ1-2	TGCGCCAGCAGCCAACCCAGACAGGGGCCCTATGGCTACACCTTC	CASSQPRQGPYGYTF
TRBV7-9	.	.	TRBJ2-4	TGTGCCAGCAGCCCGGACCCCTCTGTAGCCAAAAACATTCAGTACTTC	CASSPDPSVAKNIQYF
TRBV27	TRBD1	.	TRBJ1-1	TGTGCCAGCAGACAGGACAGGTCGAACACTGAAGCTTTCTTT	CASRQDRSNTEAFF
TRBV2	.	.	TRBJ2-5	TGTGCCAGCAGTGAACAGGGTATCTTAGGAGAGACCCAGTACTTC	CASSEQGILGETQYF